This T cell receptor (beta chain) was retrieved from a study of shared clonotypes between healthy human individuals. Study details: CD8 memory received one plate per donor, CD8 naive two, CD4 memory three and CD4 naive three. Study results and limitations: Several donors held about 5% of naive CD4 clonotypes in common. Clonotypes shared by all four sorted-subset donors had higher generation probabilities than non-shared clonotypes.

Produced via immunoSEQ multiplex PCR; TCRdb's table is partial and in-frame only. Here the sample spans 1.5 million to 1.9 million clones, approximately 98% being singletons. Healthy adults negative for HIV, lacking recent acute infections or vaccinations, served as donors. Of note for this clone: The antigen is not known.

V was cut by 2 bases and J by 5 bases, with 10 bases left in between. This CDR3 region has 14 residues. CDR1 is SGHRS and CDR2 is YFSETQ in the germline V gene. Material for sequencing was naive CD4+ T cells sorted from blood. Subset specified: CD45RA+ positively selected. V is TRBV5-1 and J is TRBJ1-4; D is undetermined. The receptor was derived from a man aged 25-45 years in good health. The CDR3 region is CASSLTHGNEKLFF. The DNA for the CDR3 is TGCGCCAGCAGCTTAACCCACGGAAATGAAAAACTGTTTTTT. The full variable domain, its missing parts supplied by reference TRBV5-1 and TRBJ1-4, is KAGVTQTPRYLIKTRGQQVTLSCSPISGHRSVSWYQQTPGQGLQFLFEYFSETQRNKGNFPGRFSGRQFSNSRSEMNVSTLELGDSALYLCASSLTHGNEKLFFGSGTQLSVL.